A single T cell receptor (beta chain) is shown here with its context. No cognate antigen has been identified for it. Per-nucleotide qualities are absent, and no much larger clonotype sits a single base away. Enrolling through a virtual design, the prospective study's participants ranged in age from roughly 18 to 89 years and lived across roughly 24 United States geographic areas. Cohort assignment in the prospective study relied on participant-reported clinical history from a screening survey and a study questionnaire. Recovered participants in ImmuneRACE Cohort 3 were defined by two consecutive negative NP/OP PCR tests, clearance by a healthcare professional, or resolution of symptoms. In the prospective study, whole blood, serum and a nasopharyngeal or oropharyngeal swab were collected from each participant by mobile phlebotomists. Additional blood draws and questionnaires over a 2-month period could optionally be provided by prospective study participants. Blood samples from the prospective study were shipped frozen or at room temperature prior to DNA extraction.

TCRbeta CDR3 regions were amplified from genomic DNA using the immunoSEQ Assay, a bias-controlled multiplex PCR. As for the original processing: Nucleated cell counts per sample were estimated from amplification of reference gene primers within the assay. To quantify the absolute abundance of each unique TCRbeta CDR3 rearrangement, sequence reads were collapsed and filtered. For each sample, productive Simpson clonality was calculated as the square root of Simpson's diversity index over productive rearrangements. TCRdb retrieved this table from immuneACCESS and kept in-frame rearrangements only. Not all clones are present; in checked studies, unresolved V genes account for under half, and no reason is known for the remainder. V, J and clone size reflect that table, while D and trimming were determined from the DNA. Counted in this sample were approximately 200,000 clones; 85% of them appeared once. Roughly a sixth of the sample goes to the ten largest clones.

This entry is derived from a study of blood T cell repertoires in COVID-19 (TCRdb year 2020). For context, the study as a whole: Samples covering the acute and convalescent phases of COVID-19 were provided by collaborators in the United States, Italy and Spain. The material from the prospective study consisted of cDNA or gDNA derived from T cells, B-cell-depleted T cells, or PBMCs. The dataset comprised deeply sampled blood TCRbeta repertoires from subjects exposed to, actively infected with, or recovered from COVID-19. The repertoires were made available in a free public database intended to serve as a resource for research on the immune response to SARS-CoV-2. The samples were drawn from the first 160 participants of the ongoing ImmuneRACE study and from about 1,200 subjects provided by 6 global collaborators. A de-identified subject ID, COVID-19 status, age in years and sex were almost always included in the sample metadata. Where available, HLA class I and class II types were taken from metadata supplied by the sample provider and were not determined by assay-based typing. The research as a whole found: The amount of clinical and demographic metadata varied by source and participant and was provided uncurated.

The trim is 4 bases for V and 5 bases for J, with a gap of 16 bases between the germline ends. CDR1 is given as SGHRS and CDR2 as YFSETQ, both from the germline V gene. The CDR3, from cysteine to phenylalanine, totals 15 residues. The entry retains the CDR3 DNA only, 45 bases that are in frame from base 1. The sample taken for sequencing was PBMCs or T cells enriched from blood (not recorded which). The rearrangement joined TRBV5-1 to TRBJ2-1; the D gene is perhaps TRBD2, from 7 matching bases. This sequence was found in a man aged 35 to 55 who had recovered from COVID-19. Read as DNA, the sequence is TGCGCCAGCAGCGAGGGAGGGGGGCTAGACAATGAGCAGTTCTTC. Protein translation: CASSEGGGLDNEQFF.